Sequencing of this T cell receptor (beta chain) was carried out in a study of T cells in Graves' hyperthyroidism and ophthalmopathy. The study, taken as a whole, reports: Most expanded thyroid clonotypes above 0.001 also appeared in blood.

V was pared by 6 bases and J by 10 bases, with 13 bases between. The CDR3 spans 11 residues. This clonotype was found many times. Its antigen is as yet unknown. From RNA transcripts, TCR beta CDR3 regions were amplified. In the first-round RT-PCR of the TCR CDR3, the HTBI primer set was used. In TCRdb, the multiplex PCR reads were re-called with MiXCR into one record per CDR3 protein. The table has around 600,000 distinct CDR3 sequences, around 16% seen once. Stable disease denoted Graves' hyperthyroidism without ophthalmopathy progression within 18 months. Exclusion of a patient resulted from uncontrolled infection, other autoimmune disease, pregnancy or lactation. Isolation of PBMCs was performed on 10 ml fresh peripheral blood.

The chain combines TRBV12-3 or TRBV12-4 with TRBJ2-7; tentative D call: TRBD2 (7 bases). Sequencing was performed on blood. The clonotype comes from a young woman with Graves' hyperthyroidism. Here the CDR3 reads CASRGGVEQYF. The CDR3 nucleotides read TGTGCCAGCAGAGGGGGGGTGGAACAGTACTTC.